Sequencing of this TCR beta chain was carried out in a study of response to subunit inactivated influenza vaccine (dated by TCRdb to the late 2010s). Study-level background: Deep quantitative T cell receptor repertoire profiling was used in the study to track responses to a trivalent subunit inactivated influenza vaccine. The paper's findings and limits, for the study overall: According to the authors, only a limited number of new T cells may be recruited by each seasonal influenza vaccination.

For CDR1 and CDR2, the germline V gene lists SGHTA and FQGNSA. The CDR3 holds 16 amino acids from the cysteine to the phenylalanine. The kept DNA is CDR3 alone, 48 bases in frame from the first base. After removal of 1 base from V and 6 bases from J, the junction retains 6 bases not matched to a gene. A word on this clonotype: What antigen it recognizes has not been identified. No base quality values were provided; no much bigger clone lies one nucleotide off.

Library method: RT-PCR. Data came from an Illumina HiSeq 2500. Clones were called with MiXCR by TCRdb after fastp trimmed the public reads at Q25, and only in-frame beta chains were retained. Entries are consolidated by CDR3 protein sequence, retaining the most common genes and DNA. This sample gives around 250,000 distinct CDR3 sequences in total; roughly an eighth of them show up just once. The ten largest clones take up about 7.8% of the sample. The rearranged segments are TRBV7-2 and TRBJ2-3; 11 bases in between match TRBD2. This sequence was found in a man aged 50-59 years who received an inactivated influenza vaccine. Donor details come from another sample of the same person, matched by shared clones. Sequencing used non-naive T cells sorted from PBMCs, obtained 14 to 15 days before vaccination. The cell subset or site label of this sample denotes: memory T cell fraction. In nucleotides, the sequence is TGTGCCAGCAGCTTAGTAGCGGGAGGGCCTCGGGATACGCAGTATTTT. Its translation reads: CASSLVAGGPRDTQYF. The reference TRBV7-2 and TRBJ2-3 proteins fill in what lies around the CDR3, so the full variable domain reads GAGVSQSPSNKVTEKGKDVELRCDPISGHTALYWYRQSLGQGLEFLIYFQGNSAPDKSGLPSDRFSAERTGGSVSTLTIQRTQQEDSAVYLCASSLVAGGPRDTQYFGPGTRLTVL.